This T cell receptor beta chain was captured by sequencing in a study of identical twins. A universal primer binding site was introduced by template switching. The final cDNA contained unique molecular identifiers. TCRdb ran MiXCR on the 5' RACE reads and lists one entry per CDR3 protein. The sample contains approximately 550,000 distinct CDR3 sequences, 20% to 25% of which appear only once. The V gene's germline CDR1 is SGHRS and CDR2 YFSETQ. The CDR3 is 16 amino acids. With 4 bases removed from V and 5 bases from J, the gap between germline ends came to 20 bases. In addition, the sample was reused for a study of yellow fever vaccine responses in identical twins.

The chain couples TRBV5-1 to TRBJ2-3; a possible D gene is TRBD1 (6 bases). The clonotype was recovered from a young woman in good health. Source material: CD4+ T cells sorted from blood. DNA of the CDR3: TGCGCCAGCAGCCCGCAGGGGATCGGGGCTGGAGATACGCAGTATTTT. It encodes CASSPQGIGAGDTQYF.